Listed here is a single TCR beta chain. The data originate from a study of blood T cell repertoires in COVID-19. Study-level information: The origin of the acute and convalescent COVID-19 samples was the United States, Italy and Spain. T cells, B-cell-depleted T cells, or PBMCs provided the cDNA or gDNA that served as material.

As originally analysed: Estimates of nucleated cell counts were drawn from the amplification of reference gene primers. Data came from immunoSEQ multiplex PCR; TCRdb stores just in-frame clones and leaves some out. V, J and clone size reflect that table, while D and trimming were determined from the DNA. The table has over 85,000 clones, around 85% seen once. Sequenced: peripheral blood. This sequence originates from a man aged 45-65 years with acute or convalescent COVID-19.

CDR3 sequence (DNA): TGTGCCAGCAGCCAAGGGTCGGGATTCTACGAGCAGTACTTC. Translating it yields CASSQGSGFYEQYF. The rearrangement joins TRBV14 to TRBJ2-7, with D possibly being TRBD2 (5 bases). Germline V gives CDR1 SGHDN, CDR2 FVKESK. The CDR3 sequence is 14 residues long. V was trimmed by 1 base and J by 3 bases, leaving 10 bases between them. The full variable domain, in which reference TRBV14 and TRBJ2-7 provide the parts outside the CDR3, is EAGVTQFPSHSVIEKGQTVTLRCDPISGHDNLYWYRRVMGKEIKFLLHFVKESKQDESGMPNNRFLAERTGGTYSTLKVQPAELEDSGVYFCASSQGSGFYEQYFGPGTRLTVT.